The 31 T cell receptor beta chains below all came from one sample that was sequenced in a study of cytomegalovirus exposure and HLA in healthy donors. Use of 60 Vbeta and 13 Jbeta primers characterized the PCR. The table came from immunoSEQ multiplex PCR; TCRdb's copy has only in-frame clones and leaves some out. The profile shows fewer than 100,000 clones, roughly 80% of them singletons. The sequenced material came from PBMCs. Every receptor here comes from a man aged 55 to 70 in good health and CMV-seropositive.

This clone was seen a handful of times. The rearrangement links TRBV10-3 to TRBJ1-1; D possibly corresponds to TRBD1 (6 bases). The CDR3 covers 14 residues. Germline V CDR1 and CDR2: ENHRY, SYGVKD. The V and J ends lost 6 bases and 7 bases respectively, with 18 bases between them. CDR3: CAIRETGPALEAFF. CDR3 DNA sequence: TGTGCCATCAGGGAGACAGGTCCAGCCCTTGAAGCTTTCTTT.

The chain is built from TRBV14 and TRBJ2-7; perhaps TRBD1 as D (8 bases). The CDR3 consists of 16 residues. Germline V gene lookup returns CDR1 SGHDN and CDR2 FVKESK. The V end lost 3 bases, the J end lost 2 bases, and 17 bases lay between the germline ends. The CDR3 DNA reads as TGTGCCAGCAGCCATCCCGGACAGGGACTAACCTACGAGCAGTACTTC. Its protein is CASSHPGQGLTYEQYF.

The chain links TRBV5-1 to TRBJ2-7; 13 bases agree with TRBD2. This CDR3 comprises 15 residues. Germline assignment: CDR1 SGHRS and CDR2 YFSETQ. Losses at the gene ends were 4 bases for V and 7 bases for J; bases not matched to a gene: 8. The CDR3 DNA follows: TGCGCCAGCAGCCCGGGACTAGCGGGGATGAGGGAGCAGTACTTC. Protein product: CASSPGLAGMREQYF.

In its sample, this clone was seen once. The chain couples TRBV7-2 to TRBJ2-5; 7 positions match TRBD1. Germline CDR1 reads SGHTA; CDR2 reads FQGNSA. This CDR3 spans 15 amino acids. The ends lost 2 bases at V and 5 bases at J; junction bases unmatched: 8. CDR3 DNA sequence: TGTGCCAGCAGCTTATGGACAGGCTCGGGGGAGACCCAGTACTTC. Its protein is CASSLWTGSGETQYF.

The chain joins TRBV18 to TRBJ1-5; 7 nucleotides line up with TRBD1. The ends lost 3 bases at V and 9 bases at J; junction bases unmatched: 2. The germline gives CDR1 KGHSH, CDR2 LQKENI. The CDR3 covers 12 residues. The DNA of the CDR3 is TGTGCCAGCTCACCCCGGACAGGGCCCCAGCATTTT. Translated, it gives CASSPRTGPQHF.

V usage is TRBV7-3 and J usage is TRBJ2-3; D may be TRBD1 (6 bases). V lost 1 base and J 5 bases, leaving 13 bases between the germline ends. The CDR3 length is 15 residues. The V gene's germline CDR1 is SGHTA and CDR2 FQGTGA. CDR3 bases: TGTGCCAGCAGCTTAAAAGGGGCCAGGGGAGATACGCAGTATTTT. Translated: CASSLKGARGDTQYF. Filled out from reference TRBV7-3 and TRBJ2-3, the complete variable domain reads GAGVSQTPSNKVTEKGKYVELRCDPISGHTALYWYRQSLGQGPEFLIYFQGTGAADDSGLPNDRFFAVRPEGSVSTLKIQRTERGDSAVYLCASSLKGARGDTQYFGPGTRLTVL.

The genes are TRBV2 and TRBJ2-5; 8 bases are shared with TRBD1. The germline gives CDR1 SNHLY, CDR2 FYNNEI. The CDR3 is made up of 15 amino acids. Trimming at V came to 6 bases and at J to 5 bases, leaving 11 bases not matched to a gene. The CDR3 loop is CASRDNAGGGETQYF. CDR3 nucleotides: TGTGCCAGCAGGGATAATGCAGGGGGCGGGGAGACCCAGTACTTC. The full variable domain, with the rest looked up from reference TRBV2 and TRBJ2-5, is EPEVTQTPSHQVTQMGQEVILRCVPISNHLYFYWYRQILGQKVEFLVSFYNNEISEKSEIFDDQFSVERPDGSNFTLKIRSTKLEDSAMYFCASRDNAGGGETQYFGPGTRLLVL.

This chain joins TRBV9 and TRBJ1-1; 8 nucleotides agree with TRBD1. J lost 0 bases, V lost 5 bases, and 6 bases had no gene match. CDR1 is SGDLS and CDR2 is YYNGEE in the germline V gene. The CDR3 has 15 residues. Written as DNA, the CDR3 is TGTGCCAGCAGGGCCTTGGACAGGGTGAACACTGAAGCTTTCTTT. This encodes CASRALDRVNTEAFF.

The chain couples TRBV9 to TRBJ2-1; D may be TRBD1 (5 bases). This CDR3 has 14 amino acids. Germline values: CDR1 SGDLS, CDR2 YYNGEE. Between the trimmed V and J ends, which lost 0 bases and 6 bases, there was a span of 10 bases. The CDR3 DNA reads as TGTGCCAGCAGCGTAGTCAGGGCAGGCAATGAGCAGTTCTTC. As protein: CASSVVRAGNEQFF.

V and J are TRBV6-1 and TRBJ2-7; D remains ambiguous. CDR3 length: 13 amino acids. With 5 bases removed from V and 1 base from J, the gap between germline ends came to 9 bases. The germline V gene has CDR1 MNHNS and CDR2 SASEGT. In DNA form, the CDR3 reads TGTGCCAGCAGTCAACAGAGTTCCTACGAGCAGTACTTC. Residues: CASSQQSSYEQYF.

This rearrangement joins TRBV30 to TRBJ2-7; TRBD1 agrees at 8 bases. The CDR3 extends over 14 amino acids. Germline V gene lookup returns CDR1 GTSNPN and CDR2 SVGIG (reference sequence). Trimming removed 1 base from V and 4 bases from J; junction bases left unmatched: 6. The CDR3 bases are TGTGCCTGGAGTGCCGGGACAGGTGGATACGAGCAGTACTTC. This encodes CAWSAGTGGYEQYF.

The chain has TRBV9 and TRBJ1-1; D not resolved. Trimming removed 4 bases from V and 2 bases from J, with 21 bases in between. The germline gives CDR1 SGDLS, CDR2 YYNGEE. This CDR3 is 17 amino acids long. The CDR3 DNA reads TGTGCCAGCAGCCCCCCGGGGTTAATGGGCCTAAACACTGAAGCTTTCTTT. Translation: CASSPPGLMGLNTEAFF.

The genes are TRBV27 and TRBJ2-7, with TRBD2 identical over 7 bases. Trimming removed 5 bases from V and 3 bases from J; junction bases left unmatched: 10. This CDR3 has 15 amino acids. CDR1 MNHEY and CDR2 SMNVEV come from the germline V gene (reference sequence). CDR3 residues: CASSPFSGGDYEQYF. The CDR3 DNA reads TGTGCCAGCAGTCCCTTCTCTGGGGGGGACTACGAGCAGTACTTC.

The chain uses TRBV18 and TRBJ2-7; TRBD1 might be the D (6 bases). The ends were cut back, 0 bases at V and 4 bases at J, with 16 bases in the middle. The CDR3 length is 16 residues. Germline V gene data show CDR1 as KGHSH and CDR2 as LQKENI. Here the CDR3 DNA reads TGTGCCAGCTCACCACCGTCGGGGCAGGGGTTATACGAGCAGTACTTC. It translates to CASSPPSGQGLYEQYF.

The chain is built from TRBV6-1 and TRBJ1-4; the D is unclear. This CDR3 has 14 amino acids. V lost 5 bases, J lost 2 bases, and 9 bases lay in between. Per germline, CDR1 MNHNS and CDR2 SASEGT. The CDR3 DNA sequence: TGTGCCAGCAGTAGAGGGAGGACTAATGAAAAACTGTTTTTT. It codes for CASSRGRTNEKLFF.

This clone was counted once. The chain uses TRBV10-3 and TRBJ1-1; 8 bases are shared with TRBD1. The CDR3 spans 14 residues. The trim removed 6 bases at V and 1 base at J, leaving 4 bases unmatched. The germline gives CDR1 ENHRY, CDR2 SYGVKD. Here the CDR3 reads CAIREQGGNTEAFF. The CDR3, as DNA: TGTGCCATCAGGGAACAGGGGGGGAACACTGAAGCTTTCTTT.

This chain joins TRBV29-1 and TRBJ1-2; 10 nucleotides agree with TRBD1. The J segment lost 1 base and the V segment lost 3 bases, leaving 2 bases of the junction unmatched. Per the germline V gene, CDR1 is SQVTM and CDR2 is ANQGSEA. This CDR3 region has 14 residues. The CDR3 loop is CSVETGGLNYGYTF. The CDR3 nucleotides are TGCAGCGTTGAGACAGGGGGCCTTAACTATGGCTACACCTTC.

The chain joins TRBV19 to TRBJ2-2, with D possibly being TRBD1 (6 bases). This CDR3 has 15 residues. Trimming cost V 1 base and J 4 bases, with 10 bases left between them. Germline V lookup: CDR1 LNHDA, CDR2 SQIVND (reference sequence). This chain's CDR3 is CASSIGGLGTGELFF. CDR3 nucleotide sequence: TGTGCCAGTAGTATAGGGGGGCTTGGCACCGGGGAGCTGTTTTTT. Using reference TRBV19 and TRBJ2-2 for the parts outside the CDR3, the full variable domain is DGGITQSPKYLFRKEGQNVTLSCEQNLNHDAMYWYRQDPGQGLRLIYYSQIVNDFQKGDIAEGYSVSREKKESFPLTVTSAQKNPTAFYLCASSIGGLGTGELFFGEGSRLTVL.

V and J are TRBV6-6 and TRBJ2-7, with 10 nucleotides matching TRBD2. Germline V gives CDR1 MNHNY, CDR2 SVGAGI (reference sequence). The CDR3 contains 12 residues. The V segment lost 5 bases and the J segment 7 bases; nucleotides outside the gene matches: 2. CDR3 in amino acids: CASSKLAGEQYF. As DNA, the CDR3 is TGTGCCAGCAGTAAACTAGCGGGGGAGCAGTACTTC.

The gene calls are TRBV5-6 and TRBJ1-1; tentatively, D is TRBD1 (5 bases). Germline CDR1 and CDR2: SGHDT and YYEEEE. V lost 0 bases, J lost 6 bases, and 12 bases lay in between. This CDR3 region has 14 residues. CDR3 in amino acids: CASSLGWGGSEAFF. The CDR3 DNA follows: TGTGCCAGCAGCTTGGGTTGGGGGGGGTCTGAAGCTTTCTTT.

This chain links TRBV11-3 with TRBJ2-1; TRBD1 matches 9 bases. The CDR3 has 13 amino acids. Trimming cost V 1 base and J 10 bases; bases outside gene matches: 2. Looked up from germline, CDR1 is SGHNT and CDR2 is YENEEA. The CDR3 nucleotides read TGTGCCAGCAGCTTAGTAACAGGGGGCGAGCAGTTCTTC. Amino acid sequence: CASSLVTGGEQFF.

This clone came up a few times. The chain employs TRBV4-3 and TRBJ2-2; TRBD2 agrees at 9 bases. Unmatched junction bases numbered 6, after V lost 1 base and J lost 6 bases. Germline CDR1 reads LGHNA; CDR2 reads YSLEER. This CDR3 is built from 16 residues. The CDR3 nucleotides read TGCGCCAGCAGCCAAGGCCGCGGGGGGGCCCCCGGGGAGCTGTTTTTT. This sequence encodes CASSQGRGGAPGELFF.

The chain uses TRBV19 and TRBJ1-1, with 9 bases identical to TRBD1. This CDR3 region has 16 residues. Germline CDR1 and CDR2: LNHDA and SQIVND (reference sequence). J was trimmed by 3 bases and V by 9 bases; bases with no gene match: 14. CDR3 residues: CASRSSGTGRHTEAFF. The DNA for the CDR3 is TGTGCCAGCCGCTCCTCCGGGACAGGGAGGCACACTGAAGCTTTCTTT. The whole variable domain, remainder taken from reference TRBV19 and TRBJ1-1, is DGGITQSPKYLFRKEGQNVTLSCEQNLNHDAMYWYRQDPGQGLRLIYYSQIVNDFQKGDIAEGYSVSREKKESFPLTVTSAQKNPTAFYLCASRSSGTGRHTEAFFGQGTRLTVV.

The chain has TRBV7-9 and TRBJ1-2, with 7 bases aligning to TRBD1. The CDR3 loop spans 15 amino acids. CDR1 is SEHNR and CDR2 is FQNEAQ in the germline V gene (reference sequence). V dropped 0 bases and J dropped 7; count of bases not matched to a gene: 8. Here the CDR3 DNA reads TGTGCCAGCAGCTTAGCGACAGGGTTGCGTGGTGGCTACACCTTC. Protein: CASSLATGLRGGYTF. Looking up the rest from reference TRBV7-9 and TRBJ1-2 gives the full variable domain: DTGVSQNPRHKITKRGQNVTFRCDPISEHNRLYWYRQTLGQGPEFLTYFQNEAQLEKSRLLSDRFSAERPKGSFSTLEIQRTEQGDSAMYLCASSLATGLRGGYTFGSGTRLTVV.

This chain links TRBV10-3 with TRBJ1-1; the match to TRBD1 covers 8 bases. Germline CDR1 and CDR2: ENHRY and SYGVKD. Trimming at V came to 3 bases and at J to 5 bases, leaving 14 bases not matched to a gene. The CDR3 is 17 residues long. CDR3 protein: CAISDRTGTLGRTEAFF. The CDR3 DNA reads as TGTGCCATCAGTGATCGGACAGGGACCCTCGGGAGGACTGAAGCTTTCTTT.

This CDR3 is CASRAPGLSSYEQYF. The CDR3 region has the DNA TGTGCCAGCAGGGCACCAGGATTAAGCTCCTACGAGCAGTACTTC. The chain recombines TRBV2 with TRBJ2-7, with unresolved D. Germline-derived CDR1 and CDR2 are SNHLY and FYNNEI. V was cut by 6 bases and J by 0 bases, with 15 bases left in between. The CDR3 runs 15 residues.

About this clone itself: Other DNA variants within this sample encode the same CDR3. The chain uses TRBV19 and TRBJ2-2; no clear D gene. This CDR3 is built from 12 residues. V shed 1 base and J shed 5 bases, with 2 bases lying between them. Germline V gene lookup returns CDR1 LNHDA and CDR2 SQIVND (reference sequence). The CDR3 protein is CASSIVTGELFF. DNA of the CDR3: TGTGCCAGTAGTATAGTAACCGGGGAGCTGTTTTTT.

Written as DNA, the CDR3 is TGCGCCAGCAGCCACCTTAGGACAGGGGGAGACACCGGGGAGCTGTTTTTT. Amino acids: CASSHLRTGGDTGELFF. The chain links TRBV4-3 to TRBJ2-2; 10 bases match TRBD1. The CDR3 spans 17 residues. The V gene's germline CDR1 is LGHNA and CDR2 YSLEER. The ends lost 3 bases at V and 3 bases at J; junction bases unmatched: 7.

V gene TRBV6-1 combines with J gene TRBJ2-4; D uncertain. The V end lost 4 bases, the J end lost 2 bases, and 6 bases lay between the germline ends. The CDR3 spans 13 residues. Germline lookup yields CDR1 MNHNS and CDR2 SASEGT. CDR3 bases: TGTGCCAGCAGTGGAGGATCCAAAAACATTCAGTACTTC. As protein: CASSGGSKNIQYF.

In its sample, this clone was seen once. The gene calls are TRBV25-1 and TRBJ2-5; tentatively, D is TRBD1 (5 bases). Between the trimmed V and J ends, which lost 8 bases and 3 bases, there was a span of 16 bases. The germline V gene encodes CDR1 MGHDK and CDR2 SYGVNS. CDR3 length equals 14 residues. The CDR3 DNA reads TGTGCCAGCTCGTCATTTATGACAGAAGAGACCCAGTACTTC. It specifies CASSSFMTEETQYF.

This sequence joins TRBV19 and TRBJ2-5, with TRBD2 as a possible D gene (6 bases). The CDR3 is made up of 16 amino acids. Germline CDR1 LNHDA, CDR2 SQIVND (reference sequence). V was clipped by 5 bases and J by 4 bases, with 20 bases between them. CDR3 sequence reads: CASSFTSGSGGETQYF. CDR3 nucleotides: TGTGCCAGTAGTTTCACCTCCGGGTCCGGGGGAGAGACCCAGTACTTC.